The 29 T cell receptor beta chains below were found in one sample sequenced in a study of response to subunit inactivated influenza vaccine. TCRdb analysed the RT-PCR reads with MiXCR anew, one entry per CDR3 protein. The repertoire consists of 590,000 or so distinct CDR3 sequences, with 12% to 15% occurring once and the leading ten covering 7.5% to 8%. The material was PBMCs from blood, obtained roughly 15 days before vaccination. The receptors stem from a man aged 50-59 years who received an inactivated influenza vaccine.

Only a few counts were recorded for this clonotype. V and J are TRBV5-5 and TRBJ1-4; D is possibly TRBD1 (5 bases). Trimming took off 0 bases at V and 2 bases at J, with 11 bases between the two ends. There are 16 residues in the CDR3. Per germline, CDR1 SGHKS and CDR2 YYEKEE (reference sequence). The CDR3 spells CASSLAGGVTNEKLFF. CDR3 nucleotides: TGTGCCAGCAGCTTGGCCGGGGGGGTGACTAATGAAAAACTGTTTTTT.

The CDR3 protein is CAIPRRVGEKLFF. CDR3 DNA: TGTGCCATCCCGCGCAGGGTAGGGGAAAAACTGTTTTTT. This chain joins TRBV6-1 and TRBJ1-4; the D gene is possibly TRBD1 (5 bases). The CDR3 length is 13 residues. V was clipped by 10 bases and J by 8 bases, with 17 bases between them. CDR1 is MNHNS and CDR2 is SASEGT in the germline V gene.

The chain carries TRBV20-1 and TRBJ2-5; either TRBD1 or TRBD2 may fit D (5 bases each). Germline V gene data show CDR1 as DFQATT and CDR2 as SNEGSKA (reference sequence). The CDR3 loop spans 13 amino acids. V was trimmed by 6 bases and J by 2 bases, leaving 13 bases between them. The chain's CDR3 is CSAHDYRQETQYF. CDR3 bases: TGCAGTGCCCATGACTACAGGCAAGAGACCCAGTACTTC.

Ten or more counts support this clonotype. This sequence joins TRBV11-1 and TRBJ1-1, with TRBD1 matching over 9 bases. The V and J ends lost 3 bases and 1 base, in that order; junction bases with no gene match: 3. Germline V lookup: CDR1 SGHAT, CDR2 FQDESV (reference sequence). This CDR3 has 15 residues. CDR3 DNA: TGTGCCAGCAGCTTGACAGGGGGAGCGAACACTGAAGCTTTCTTT. Translating it yields CASSLTGGANTEAFF.

V gene TRBV11-2 combines with J gene TRBJ2-7, with D unclear. Trimming took 4 bases from V and 6 from J, leaving 13 bases between them. Germline V CDR1 and CDR2: SGHAT, FQNNGV. The CDR3 covers 13 residues. The CDR3 is CASSSPSGIEQYF. Here the CDR3 DNA reads TGTGCCAGCAGCTCGCCCTCTGGGATCGAGCAGTACTTC. Drawing the rest from reference TRBV11-2 and TRBJ2-7, the complete variable domain is EAGVAQSPRYKIIEKRQSVAFWCNPISGHATLYWYQQILGQGPKLLIQFQNNGVVDDSQLPKDRFSAERLKGVDSTLKIQPAKLEDSAVYLCASSSPSGIEQYFGPGTRLTVT.

The chain combines TRBV20-1 with TRBJ2-1, with 10 bases fitting TRBD2. CDR1 and CDR2 from the germline V gene are DFQATT and SNEGSKA (reference sequence). This CDR3 region has 14 residues. Trimming cost V 6 bases and J 6 bases; bases outside gene matches: 8. The CDR3 DNA follows: TGCAGTGCATTCCAGAGCGGGGGGGCCAATGAGCAGTTCTTC. This codes for CSAFQSGGANEQFF.

A few counts support this clonotype. The chain couples TRBV29-1 to TRBJ2-4; unclear D gene. The CDR3 covers 13 residues. Germline V gene data show CDR1 as SQVTM and CDR2 as ANQGSEA. V lost 7 bases and J 0 bases, leaving 10 bases between the germline ends. The CDR3 region has the DNA TGCAGCGCCCAGGATCAAGCCAAAAACATTCAGTACTTC. It yields the protein CSAQDQAKNIQYF.

V is TRBV28 and J is TRBJ2-7; D call uncertain. This CDR3 has 14 residues. V lost 2 bases and J lost 2, with 10 bases in between. CDR1 is MDHEN and CDR2 is SYDVKM in the germline V gene. The CDR3 loop reads CASSLTRQPYEQYF. The DNA for the CDR3 is TGTGCCAGCAGTTTAACCCGACAACCCTACGAGCAGTACTTC.

This clonotype was recorded at least ten times. The chain recombines TRBV27 with TRBJ1-1; 7 bases agree with TRBD1. The CDR3 has 14 amino acids. Germline loops: CDR1 MNHEY, CDR2 SMNVEV (reference sequence). The V segment lost 2 bases and the J segment 7 bases; nucleotides outside the gene matches: 7. Written as DNA, the CDR3 is TGTGCCAGCAGTTTAGAGGGGGCGTTAGGTGAAGCTTTCTTT. Translated: CASSLEGALGEAFF.

The chain links TRBV12-3 or TRBV12-4 to TRBJ2-2; 8 bases fit TRBD1. With V trimmed by 11 bases and J by 4 bases, 24 bases remained unmatched. This CDR3 region has 19 residues. The CDR3: CADKPALSRDRKSTGELFF. For the CDR3, the DNA is TGTGCCGATAAGCCCGCCTTGAGCCGGGACAGGAAGTCCACCGGGGAGCTGTTTTTT.

The chain is built from TRBV28 and TRBJ1-2; D ambiguous. This CDR3 has 13 amino acids. CDR1 is MDHEN and CDR2 is SYDVKM in the germline V gene. The V end was cut by 3 bases, the J end by 8 bases, with 13 bases between. The DNA for the CDR3 is TGTGCCAGCAGTTTCGGGCGGGTTGACGGCTACACCTTC. Protein sequence: CASSFGRVDGYTF.

A few counts support this clonotype. The V and J genes are TRBV3-1 and TRBJ1-2; unclear D gene. Trimming left V 2 bases short and J 10 bases short, with 14 bases between. CDR1 and CDR2 (germline): LGHDT, YNNKEL (reference sequence). This CDR3 spans 13 amino acids. As DNA, the CDR3 is TGTGCCAGCAGCCAACGAACGGAGAGTTTCTACACCTTC. It translates to CASSQRTESFYTF.

V is TRBV4-3 and J is TRBJ1-2; no definite D call. Germline V gives CDR1 LGHNA, CDR2 YSLEER. The CDR3 covers 15 residues. Trimming left V 2 bases short and J 4 bases short, with 14 bases between. CDR3 residues: CASSQQFTNLYGYTF. The CDR3 DNA is TGCGCCAGCAGCCAACAGTTTACGAACCTCTATGGCTACACCTTC.

CDR3 protein: CASSARTGDYSNQPQHF. The CDR3 DNA reads as TGTGCCAGCAGTGCCCGGACGGGGGACTATAGCAATCAGCCCCAGCATTTT. The V call is TRBV12-3 or TRBV12-4, the J call TRBJ1-5, with D tentatively TRBD1 (5 bases). The CDR3 runs 17 residues. V lost 5 bases, J lost 0 bases, and 17 bases lay in between.

This chain links TRBV20-1 with TRBJ2-3; 11 nucleotides agree with TRBD2. Germline CDR1 and CDR2: DFQATT and SNEGSKA (reference sequence). The CDR3 consists of 17 residues. Trimming at V came to 4 bases and at J to 0 bases, leaving 9 bases not matched to a gene. CDR3 protein: CSAKRLAGISSTDTQYF. The CDR3, as DNA: TGCAGTGCTAAGCGACTAGCGGGGATCTCTAGCACAGATACGCAGTATTTT.

Many counts were recorded for this clonotype. This chain connects TRBV12-3 or TRBV12-4 to TRBJ2-3; maybe TRBD2 (6 bases). V dropped 3 bases and J dropped 6 bases, with 19 bases sitting between them. This CDR3 has 16 residues. CDR3 DNA: TGTGCCAGCAGTTTGGGCGCGGGACTGGCGGGGGATACGCAGTATTTT. Encoded protein: CASSLGAGLAGDTQYF.

Comments on this clonotype: A junction end diverges from the germline sequence, so it may reflect a read error. This sequence joins TRBV5-1 and TRBJ1-2; tentative D call: TRBD1 (5 bases). Germline V gene sequence: CDR1 SGHRS, CDR2 YFSETQ. The CDR3 contains 15 residues. The CDR3 here is CASSTSGTSNYGCTF. In DNA, the CDR3 is TGCGCCAGCAGCACCTCCGGGACGTCCAACTATGGCTGCACCTTC.

This clonotype has at least ten counts. The CDR3 loop is CASSFMDGEQFF. As DNA, the CDR3 is TGTGCCAGCAGTTTTATGGATGGTGAGCAGTTCTTC. J is TRBJ2-1 and V is TRBV12-3 or TRBV12-4; no definite D call. Trimming removed 3 bases at V and 9 bases at J, with 9 bases between. The CDR3 runs 12 residues.

The J gene is TRBJ1-4, the V gene TRBV7-2, with 9 bases identical to TRBD1. CDR3 length equals 16 residues. Trimming took 2 bases from V and 8 from J; bases not matched to a gene: 9. Per germline, CDR1 SGHTA and CDR2 FQGNSA. The CDR3 DNA is TGTGCCAGCAGCTTATTTGGACAGGGGATGAGAGAAAAACTGTTTTTT. Translating gives CASSLFGQGMREKLFF.

The chain recombines TRBV28 with TRBJ2-4; no clear D. This CDR3 spans 12 amino acids. The germline gives CDR1 MDHEN, CDR2 SYDVKM. V lost 10 bases and J 8 bases, leaving 15 bases between the germline ends. The CDR3 reads CATSANRHIQYF. CDR3 DNA: TGTGCCACCTCCGCCAATCGTCACATTCAGTACTTC.

There are many counts of this clonotype. The chain combines TRBV20-1 with TRBJ1-1; tentatively, D is TRBD1 (5 bases). Germline assignment: CDR1 DFQATT and CDR2 SNEGSKA (reference sequence). Trimming took off 0 bases at V and 8 bases at J, with 13 bases between the two ends. The length of the CDR3 is 13 residues. The DNA for the CDR3 is TGCAGTGCTAGAGATCATATGCAGGGCGAAGCTTTCTTT. Translating it yields CSARDHMQGEAFF.

This clonotype was counted many times. This sequence joins TRBV5-1 and TRBJ2-5; D not certain. The V and J ends lost 1 base and 1 base respectively, with 5 bases between them. The length of the CDR3 is 13 residues. Germline-derived CDR1 and CDR2 are SGHRS and YFSETQ. CDR3 in amino acids: CASSLPGQETQYF. In DNA form, the CDR3 reads TGCGCCAGCAGCTTGCCAGGCCAAGAGACCCAGTACTTC.

This clonotype was seen more than once but under ten times. The V and J genes are TRBV20-1 and TRBJ1-1; 7 bases match TRBD1. V gave up 0 bases and J gave up 6 bases; unmatched junction bases: 7. CDR3 length equals 14 residues. CDR1 and CDR2 (germline): DFQATT, SNEGSKA (reference sequence). CDR3: CSARDRGLYPEAFF. The CDR3 coding sequence is TGCAGTGCTAGAGACAGGGGGTTGTACCCTGAAGCTTTCTTT.

This clonotype was found once. The V gene is TRBV5-1, the J gene TRBJ2-1; the D is unclear. The V gene lost 3 bases and the J gene lost 2 bases, with 15 bases spanning the gap. Germline CDR1 is SGHRS and CDR2 is YFSETQ. CDR3 size: 16 residues. CDR3 coding DNA: TGCGCCAGCAGCTCCGGTACCACTGCTCCCTACAATGAGCAGTTCTTC. Amino acids: CASSSGTTAPYNEQFF.

This clonotype has a handful of counts. The V gene is TRBV4-3, the J gene TRBJ1-1; 7 bases map to TRBD1. Germline trimming cut 0 bases from V and 7 bases from J; bases unmatched to any gene: 5. Germline V gives CDR1 LGHNA, CDR2 YSLEER. CDR3 size: 14 residues. The CDR3 nucleotides read TGCGCCAGCAGCCAAGATAGGGGGGACAGTGAAGCTTTCTTT. The encoded protein is CASSQDRGDSEAFF.

The chain carries TRBV7-6 and TRBJ2-3, with 7 bases identical to TRBD1. Trimming removed 4 bases from V and 2 bases from J; junction bases left unmatched: 12. The CDR3 contains 17 residues. The germline V gene has CDR1 SGHVS and CDR2 FNYEAQ. As DNA, the CDR3 is TGTGCCAGCAGCTACTTACCCCAGGGGGAAATCACAGATACGCAGTATTTT. This codes for CASSYLPQGEITDTQYF.

In this sample, this clonotype turned up a few times. The CDR3 nucleotides are TGTGCCAGCAGCCAAGATCAAACGGGCACCGGGGAGCTGTTTTTT. It codes for CASSQDQTGTGELFF. The chain links TRBV4-2 to TRBJ2-2; D not certain. Trimming removed 0 bases from V and 4 bases from J, with 9 bases in between. Germline V gives CDR1 LGHNA, CDR2 YNFKEQ. The CDR3 has 15 residues.

The chain is built from TRBV6-5 and TRBJ2-7; TRBD1 is a possible D gene (6 bases). The CDR3 sequence is 13 residues long. Germline V lookup: CDR1 MNHEY, CDR2 SVGAGI. The V and J ends lost 7 bases and 10 bases respectively, with 20 bases between them. The CDR3 protein is CASTKKGVLSQYF. DNA of the CDR3: TGTGCCAGCACTAAGAAGGGGGTTTTGTCCCAGTACTTC.

The chain links TRBV20-1 to TRBJ2-4, with D maybe TRBD1 (6 bases). V gave up 4 bases and J gave up 2 bases, with 15 bases separating them. Germline V CDR1 and CDR2: DFQATT, SNEGSKA (reference sequence). This CDR3 has 15 residues. CDR3 in DNA: TGCAGTGCTACGGAGAACAGGGTCCCCAAAAACATTCAGTACTTC. Its translation: CSATENRVPKNIQYF.